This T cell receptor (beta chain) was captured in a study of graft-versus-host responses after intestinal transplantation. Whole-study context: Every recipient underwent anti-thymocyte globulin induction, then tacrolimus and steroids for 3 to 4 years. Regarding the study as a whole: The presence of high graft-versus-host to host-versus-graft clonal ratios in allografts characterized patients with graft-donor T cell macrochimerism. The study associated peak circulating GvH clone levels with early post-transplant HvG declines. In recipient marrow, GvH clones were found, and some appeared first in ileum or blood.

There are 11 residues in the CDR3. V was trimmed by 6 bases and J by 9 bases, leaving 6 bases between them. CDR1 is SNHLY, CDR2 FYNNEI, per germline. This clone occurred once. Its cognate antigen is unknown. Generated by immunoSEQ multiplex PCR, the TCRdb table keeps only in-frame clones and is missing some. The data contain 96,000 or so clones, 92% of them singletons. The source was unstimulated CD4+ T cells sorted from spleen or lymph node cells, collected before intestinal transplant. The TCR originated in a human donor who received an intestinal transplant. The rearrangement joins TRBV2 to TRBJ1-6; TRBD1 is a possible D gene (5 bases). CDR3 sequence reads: CASSQGSPLHF. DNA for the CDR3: TGTGCCAGCAGCCAGGGTTCACCCCTCCACTTT.